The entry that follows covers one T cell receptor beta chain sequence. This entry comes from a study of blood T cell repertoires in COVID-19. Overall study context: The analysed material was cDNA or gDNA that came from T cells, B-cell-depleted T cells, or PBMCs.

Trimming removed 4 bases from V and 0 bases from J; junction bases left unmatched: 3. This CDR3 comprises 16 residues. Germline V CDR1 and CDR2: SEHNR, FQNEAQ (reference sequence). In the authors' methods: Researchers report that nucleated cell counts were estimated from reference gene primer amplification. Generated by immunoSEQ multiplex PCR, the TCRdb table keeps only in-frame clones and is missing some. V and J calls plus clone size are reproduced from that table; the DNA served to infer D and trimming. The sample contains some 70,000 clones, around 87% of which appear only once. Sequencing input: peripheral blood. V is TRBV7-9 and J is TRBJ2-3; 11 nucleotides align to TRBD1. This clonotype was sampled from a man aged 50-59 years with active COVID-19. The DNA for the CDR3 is TGTGCCAGCAGCTCAGGGACAGGGGGTAGCACAGATACGCAGTATTTT. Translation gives CASSSGTGGSTDTQYF.